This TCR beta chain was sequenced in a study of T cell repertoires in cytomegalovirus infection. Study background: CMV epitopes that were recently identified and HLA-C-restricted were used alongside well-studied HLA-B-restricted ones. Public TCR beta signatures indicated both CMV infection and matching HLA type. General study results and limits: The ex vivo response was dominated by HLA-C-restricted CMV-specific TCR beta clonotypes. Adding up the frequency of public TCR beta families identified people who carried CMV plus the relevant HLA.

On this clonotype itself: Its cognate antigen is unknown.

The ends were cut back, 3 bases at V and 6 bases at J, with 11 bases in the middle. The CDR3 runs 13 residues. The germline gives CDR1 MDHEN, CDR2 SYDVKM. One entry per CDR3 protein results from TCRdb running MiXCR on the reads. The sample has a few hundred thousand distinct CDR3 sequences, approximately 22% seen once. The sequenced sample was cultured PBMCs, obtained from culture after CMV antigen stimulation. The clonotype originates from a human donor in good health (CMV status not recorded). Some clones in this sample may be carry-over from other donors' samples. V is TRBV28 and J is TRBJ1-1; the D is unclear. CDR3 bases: TGTGCCAGCAGTTTGCCCAAGTTGTCTGAAGCTTTCTTT. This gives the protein CASSLPKLSEAFF.